The 30 T cell receptor beta chains given below trace back to one sample, sequenced in a study of cytomegalovirus exposure and HLA in healthy donors. Amplification used 60 Vbeta primers and 13 Jbeta primers. The assay was immunoSEQ multiplex PCR, and TCRdb's table has in-frame clones only and misses some. The table shows 120,000 to 150,000 clones, with about four fifths occurring only once. Sequenced input: PBMCs. The origin of the receptors is a male donor in good health and CMV-seronegative.

Only a few counts were recorded for this clone. The CDR3 bases are TGTGCCAGCAGTCTCAGGGACATTCAAACTGAAGCTTTCTTT. This gives the protein CASSLRDIQTEAFF. This sequence joins TRBV27 and TRBJ1-1, with D possibly matching TRBD1 (6 bases). V was trimmed by 5 bases and J by 5 bases, leaving 15 bases between them. Per the germline V gene, CDR1 is MNHEY and CDR2 is SMNVEV (reference sequence). The length of the CDR3 is 14 residues.

This chain connects TRBV6-4 to TRBJ2-1, with 7 bases identical to TRBD1. There are 14 residues in the CDR3. Trimming removed 4 bases from V and 6 bases from J; junction bases left unmatched: 6. Germline CDR1 MRHNA, CDR2 SNTAGT. The CDR3 here is CASSVLEGANEQFF. In DNA form, the CDR3 reads TGTGCCAGCAGTGTTTTAGAGGGGGCCAATGAGCAGTTCTTC.

The chain recombines TRBV6-1 with TRBJ2-7; TRBD2 aligns across 11 bases. The CDR3 runs 14 residues. The ends lost 7 bases at V and 6 bases at J; junction bases unmatched: 8. Germline CDR1 MNHNS, CDR2 SASEGT. The DNA for the CDR3 is TGTGCCAGCACTCTTGAAGGGACTAGCGGCGAGCAGTACTTC. Its translation is CASTLEGTSGEQYF.

V usage is TRBV27 and J usage is TRBJ1-1, with D possibly matching TRBD1 (6 bases). The CDR3 consists of 13 residues. Germline-derived CDR1 and CDR2 are MNHEY and SMNVEV (reference sequence). V lost 5 bases and J 9 bases, leaving 16 bases between the germline ends. The CDR3 region is CASSATGQSKAFF. The CDR3 nucleotides read TGTGCCAGCAGTGCCACCGGACAGTCGAAAGCTTTCTTT.

The CDR3 spells CASSLNEGLVSRQPQHF. DNA of the CDR3: TGCGCCAGCAGTCTTAACGAGGGACTTGTTAGCAGGCAGCCCCAGCATTTT. This chain links TRBV23-1 with TRBJ1-5; D is perhaps TRBD1 (5 bases). TRBV23-1 is an ORF, with its function uncertain. Trimming left V 4 bases short and J 7 bases short, with 23 bases between. The CDR3 is made up of 17 amino acids.

V and J are TRBV4-3 and TRBJ1-1; 7 bases match TRBD1. Germline loops: CDR1 LGHNA, CDR2 YSLEER. The CDR3 extends over 15 amino acids. With 0 bases clipped from V and 4 bases from J, the junction kept 5 bases outside the gene matches. The CDR3 DNA sequence: TGCGCCAGCAGCCAAGATACAGGGGCGGGCACTGAAGCTTTCTTT. This sequence encodes CASSQDTGAGTEAFF.

This sequence joins TRBV4-2 and TRBJ2-7, with 9 positions matching TRBD1. CDR1 LGHNA and CDR2 YNFKEQ come from the germline V gene. V was pared by 4 bases and J by 8 bases, with 3 bases of the junction left unmatched. CDR3 size: 12 residues. CDR3 coding DNA: TGTGCCAGCAGCCCGGACAGGGGCCAGCAGTACTTC. Translating gives CASSPDRGQQYF.

A few counts support this clone. V gene TRBV19 combines with J gene TRBJ2-7; 9 bases match TRBD2. The CDR3 length is 15 residues. Germline assignment: CDR1 LNHDA and CDR2 SQIVND (reference sequence). V shed 3 bases, J shed 7 bases, and the junction held 10 bases outside the gene matches. The CDR3 loop is CASSIGVAGVGEQYF. CDR3 DNA: TGTGCCAGTAGTATCGGGGTAGCGGGAGTGGGAGAGCAGTACTTC.

This chain uses TRBV7-2 with TRBJ2-7; 9 bases map to TRBD2. The CDR3 is made up of 15 amino acids. CDR1 is SGHTA and CDR2 is FQGNSA in the germline V gene. V gave up 3 bases and J gave up 0 bases; unmatched junction bases: 3. The chain's CDR3 is CASSLISGSSYEQYF. The CDR3 nucleotides are TGTGCCAGCAGCTTGATTAGCGGGAGCTCCTACGAGCAGTACTTC.

V and J are TRBV7-9 and TRBJ2-2; 9 nucleotides match TRBD2. From germline, CDR1 is SEHNR and CDR2 FQNEAQ (reference sequence). The CDR3 loop spans 18 amino acids. J lost 3 bases, V lost 7 bases, and 15 bases had no gene match. The CDR3 protein is CASTPGIGGRADTGELFF. CDR3 DNA: TGTGCCAGCACCCCCGGGATAGGCGGGAGGGCCGACACCGGGGAGCTGTTTTTT. Supplemented by reference TRBV7-9 and TRBJ2-2, the full variable domain reads DTGVSQNPRHKITKRGQNVTFRCDPISEHNRLYWYRQTLGQGPEFLTYFQNEAQLEKSRLLSDRFSAERPKGSFSTLEIQRTEQGDSAMYLCASTPGIGGRADTGELFFGEGSRLTVL.

The chain uses TRBV9 and TRBJ1-2, with D unresolved. Germline CDR1 is SGDLS and CDR2 is YYNGEE. CDR3 length: 13 amino acids. V dropped 0 bases and J dropped 2 bases, with 5 bases sitting between them. Written as DNA, the CDR3 is TGTGCCAGCAGCGTAGCCCGGAACTATGGCTACACCTTC. Translation gives CASSVARNYGYTF.

The chain links TRBV7-9 to TRBJ1-3; D is ambiguous. The germline CDR1 and CDR2 sequences are SEHNR and FQNEAQ (reference sequence). CDR3 length: 13 residues. The V gene lost 5 bases and the J gene lost 8 bases, with 13 bases spanning the gap. The CDR3 reads CASSGDLNDTIYF. The CDR3 nucleotides are TGTGCCAGCAGCGGTGACTTAAACGACACCATATATTTT. The complete variable domain, with remaining parts taken from reference TRBV7-9 and TRBJ1-3, reads DTGVSQNPRHKITKRGQNVTFRCDPISEHNRLYWYRQTLGQGPEFLTYFQNEAQLEKSRLLSDRFSAERPKGSFSTLEIQRTEQGDSAMYLCASSGDLNDTIYFGEGSWLTVV.

This clone was observed a handful of times. The junction differs from germline at one of its ends, possibly a read error. The chain couples TRBV7-7 to TRBJ2-7; 7 bases are shared with TRBD2. The CDR3 runs to 15 residues. Germline assignment: CDR1 SSHAT and CDR2 FNYEAQ (reference sequence). CDR3 protein: CASRWARELEDEQYF. CDR3 coding DNA: TGTGCTAGCAGGTGGGCGCGGGAGCTTGAGGACGAGCAGTACTTC.

This chain joins TRBV7-9 and TRBJ1-2, with D unresolved. Trimming stripped 4 bases from V and 4 bases from J, with 13 bases between. Germline loops: CDR1 SEHNR, CDR2 FQNEAQ (reference sequence). This CDR3 is built from 14 residues. For the CDR3, the DNA is TGTGCCAGCAGCTATGACGGCAGGTTCTATGGCTACACCTTC. It is translated as CASSYDGRFYGYTF. The variable domain in full, completed from reference TRBV7-9 and TRBJ1-2, reads DTGVSQNPRHKITKRGQNVTFRCDPISEHNRLYWYRQTLGQGPEFLTYFQNEAQLEKSRLLSDRFSAERPKGSFSTLEIQRTEQGDSAMYLCASSYDGRFYGYTFGSGTRLTVV.

This clone was counted only a few times. V is TRBV13 and J is TRBJ1-2, with unresolved D. The CDR3 runs 14 residues. Germline loops: CDR1 PRHDT, CDR2 FYEKMQ (reference sequence). V shed 5 bases and J shed 5 bases, with 15 bases lying between them. CDR3 protein: CASSIPSTGYGYTF. The CDR3 region has the DNA TGTGCCAGCAGCATTCCTTCGACCGGGTATGGCTACACCTTC.

This clone was detected only once. V usage is TRBV6-6 and J usage is TRBJ1-2, with D hard to call. V was trimmed by 0 bases and J by 8 bases, leaving 13 bases between them. CDR1 MNHNY and CDR2 SVGAGI come from the germline V gene (reference sequence). CDR3 length: 14 residues. Here the CDR3 DNA reads TGTGCCAGCAGTTACTCTTTAGGACTAGACGGCTACACCTTC. This sequence encodes CASSYSLGLDGYTF.

The J gene is TRBJ2-7, the V gene TRBV28, with 11 positions matching TRBD1. The V segment lost 3 bases and the J segment 4 bases; nucleotides outside the gene matches: 5. Germline assignment: CDR1 MDHEN and CDR2 SYDVKM. The CDR3 is 15 amino acids. The CDR3 loop reads CASSFGTGGNYEQYF. The CDR3 DNA reads TGTGCCAGCAGTTTTGGGACAGGGGGTAATTACGAGCAGTACTTC.

This clone has just a few counts. The CDR3 protein is CASSELDSYEQYF. CDR3 coding DNA: TGCGCCAGCAGCGAACTGGACAGCTACGAGCAGTACTTC. V and J are TRBV10-2 and TRBJ2-7; a possible D gene is TRBD1 (6 bases). The ends were cut back, 6 bases at V and 3 bases at J, with 12 bases in the middle. The CDR3 totals 13 residues. From germline, CDR1 is WSHSY and CDR2 SAAADI.

The rearrangement uses TRBV6-5 and TRBJ2-3; a weak D match, TRBD2 (5 bases). Germline CDR1 MNHEY, CDR2 SVGAGI. Trimming took off 0 bases at V and 0 bases at J, with 10 bases between the two ends. The CDR3 has 16 amino acids. CDR3 residues: CASSYSGAFSTDTQYF. CDR3 DNA sequence: TGTGCCAGCAGTTACTCGGGAGCCTTTAGCACAGATACGCAGTATTTT.

The chain joins TRBV10-3 to TRBJ2-3; a possible D gene is TRBD2 (6 bases). This CDR3 has 17 amino acids. CDR1 and CDR2 (germline): ENHRY, SYGVKD. V gave up 11 bases and J gave up 2 bases, with 26 bases separating them. The CDR3 region is CAARPGAAARNTDTQYF. CDR3 nucleotide sequence: TGTGCCGCCAGACCGGGAGCCGCGGCCCGGAACACAGATACGCAGTATTTT.

The rearrangement links TRBV7-8 to TRBJ1-5; D call uncertain. The CDR3 is made up of 14 amino acids. Germline CDR1 SGHVS, CDR2 FQNEAQ. V was shortened by 2 bases and J by 3 bases, with 8 bases between the two germline ends. CDR3 bases: TGTGCCAGCAGCTTATGGGGAGTCAATCAGCCCCAGCATTTT. It translates to CASSLWGVNQPQHF.

The gene calls are TRBV30 and TRBJ2-3, with 8 positions matching TRBD2. V lost 2 bases and J lost 2; bases outside the gene matches: 9. There are 16 residues in the CDR3. Germline V gene data show CDR1 as GTSNPN and CDR2 as SVGIG (reference sequence). CDR3 in amino acids: CAWSPPLAGLTDTQYF. The DNA of the CDR3 is TGTGCCTGGAGTCCGCCCCTAGCGGGCCTCACAGATACGCAGTATTTT.

This chain connects TRBV4-3 to TRBJ2-3; 9 nucleotides align to TRBD1. Trimming removed 3 bases from V and 3 bases from J; junction bases left unmatched: 10. The CDR3 length is 17 residues. Germline CDR1 is LGHNA and CDR2 is YSLEER. For the CDR3, the DNA is TGCGCCAGCAGCCAGTCGGGACAGGGAAGGGGTACAGATACGCAGTATTTT. It is translated as CASSQSGQGRGTDTQYF.

The chain employs TRBV5-1 and TRBJ2-3; 7 bases are shared with TRBD2. Germline assignment: CDR1 SGHRS and CDR2 YFSETQ. With V trimmed by 6 bases and J by 4 bases, 11 bases remained unmatched. The CDR3 is 15 residues long. The CDR3 is CASTNGRGKADTQYF. The CDR3 DNA reads as TGCGCCAGCACCAATGGGCGGGGGAAAGCAGATACGCAGTATTTT. The full variable domain, rest sourced from reference TRBV5-1 and TRBJ2-3, is KAGVTQTPRYLIKTRGQQVTLSCSPISGHRSVSWYQQTPGQGLQFLFEYFSETQRNKGNFPGRFSGRQFSNSRSEMNVSTLELGDSALYLCASTNGRGKADTQYFGPGTRLTVL.

The V call is TRBV6-5, the J call TRBJ1-3, with D possibly being TRBD1 (5 bases). CDR3 length equals 14 residues. From germline, CDR1 is MNHEY and CDR2 SVGAGI. V was cut by 8 bases and J by 2 bases, with 13 bases left in between. CDR3 in DNA: TGTGCCAGCGGCGGAGGGGCGGCTGGAAACACCATATATTTT. Its protein product is CASGGGAAGNTIYF.

The genes are TRBV20-1 and TRBJ2-3; possibly TRBD1 for D (5 bases). The V gene lost 5 bases and the J gene lost 5 bases, with 8 bases spanning the gap. CDR1 and CDR2 (germline): DFQATT, SNEGSKA (reference sequence). The CDR3 totals 11 residues. The CDR3 bases are TGCAGTGCTTCCACAGGAGATACGCAGTATTTT. Translation gives CSASTGDTQYF.

The chain is built from TRBV7-9 and TRBJ2-3; no firm D call. The V gene's germline CDR1 is SEHNR and CDR2 FQNEAQ (reference sequence). The CDR3 loop spans 16 amino acids. The V end was cut by 2 bases, the J end by 4 bases, with 16 bases between. For the CDR3, the DNA is TGTGCCAGCAGCTTACTGGTGGGCAGCTGGGCAGATACGCAGTATTTT. Protein sequence: CASSLLVGSWADTQYF.

This sequence joins TRBV6-6 and TRBJ2-5, with D possibly TRBD2 on 6 matching bases. The V gene lost 7 bases and the J gene lost 0 bases, with 9 bases spanning the gap. The CDR3 extends over 13 amino acids. Per the germline V gene, CDR1 is MNHNY and CDR2 is SVGAGI (reference sequence). The CDR3 bases are TGTGCCAGCATCAGGGACTACCAAGAGACCCAGTACTTC. Residues: CASIRDYQETQYF.

V and J are TRBV2 and TRBJ2-1, with 10 nucleotides matching TRBD2. The CDR3 totals 15 residues. Trimming took 7 bases from V and 7 from J; bases not matched to a gene: 10. CDR1 and CDR2 (germline): SNHLY, FYNNEI. CDR3 sequence (DNA): TGTGCCAGCACCTACCTAGCGGGAGTTAGTAATGAGCAGTTCTTC. Residues: CASTYLAGVSNEQFF.

The CDR3 spells CATYRDNTGELFF. CDR3 DNA: TGTGCCACATACAGGGATAACACCGGGGAGCTGTTTTTT. V is TRBV2 and J is TRBJ2-2; weak D call: TRBD1 (6 bases). There are 13 residues in the CDR3. CDR1 is SNHLY, CDR2 FYNNEI, per germline. The V and J ends lost 10 bases and 2 bases respectively, with 11 bases between them.